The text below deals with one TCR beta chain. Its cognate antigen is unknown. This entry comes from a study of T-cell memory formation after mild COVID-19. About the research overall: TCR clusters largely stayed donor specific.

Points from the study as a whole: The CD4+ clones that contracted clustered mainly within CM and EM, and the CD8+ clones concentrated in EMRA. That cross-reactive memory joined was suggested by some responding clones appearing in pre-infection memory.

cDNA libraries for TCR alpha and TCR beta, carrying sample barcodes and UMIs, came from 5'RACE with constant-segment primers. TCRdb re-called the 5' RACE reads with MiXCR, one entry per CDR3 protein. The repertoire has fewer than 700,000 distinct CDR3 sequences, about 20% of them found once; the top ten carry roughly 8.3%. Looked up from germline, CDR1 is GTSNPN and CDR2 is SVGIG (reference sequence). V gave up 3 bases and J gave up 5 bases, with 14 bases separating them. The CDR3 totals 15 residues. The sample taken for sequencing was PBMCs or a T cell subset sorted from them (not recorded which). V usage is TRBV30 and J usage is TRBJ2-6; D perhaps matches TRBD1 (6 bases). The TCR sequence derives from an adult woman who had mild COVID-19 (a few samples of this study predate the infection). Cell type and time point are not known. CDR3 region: CAWRATGLWANVLTF. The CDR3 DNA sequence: TGTGCCTGGAGGGCAACAGGGTTGTGGGCCAACGTCCTGACTTTC.